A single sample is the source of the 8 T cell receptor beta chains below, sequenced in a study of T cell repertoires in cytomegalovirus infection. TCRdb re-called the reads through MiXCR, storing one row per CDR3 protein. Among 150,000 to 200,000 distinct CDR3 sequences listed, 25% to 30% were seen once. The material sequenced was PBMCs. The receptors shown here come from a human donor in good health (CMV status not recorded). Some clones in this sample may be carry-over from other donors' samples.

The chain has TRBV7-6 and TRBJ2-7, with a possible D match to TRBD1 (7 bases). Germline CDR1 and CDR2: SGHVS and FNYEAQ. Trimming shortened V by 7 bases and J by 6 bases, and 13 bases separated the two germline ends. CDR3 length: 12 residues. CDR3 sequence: CASTQGGGEQYF. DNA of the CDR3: TGTGCCAGCACCCAGGGGGGCGGCGAGCAGTACTTC.

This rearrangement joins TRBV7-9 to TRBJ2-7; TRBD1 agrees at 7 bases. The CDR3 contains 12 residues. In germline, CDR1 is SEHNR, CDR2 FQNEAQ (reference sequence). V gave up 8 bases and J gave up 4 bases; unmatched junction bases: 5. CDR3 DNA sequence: TGTGCCAGCGGAGACAGGGATTACGAGCAGTACTTC. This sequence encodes CASGDRDYEQYF.

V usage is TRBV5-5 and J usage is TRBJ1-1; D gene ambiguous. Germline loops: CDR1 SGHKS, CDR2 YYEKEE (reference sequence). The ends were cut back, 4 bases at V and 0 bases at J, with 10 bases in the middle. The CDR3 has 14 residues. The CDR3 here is CASSTNFMNTEAFF. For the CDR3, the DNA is TGTGCCAGCAGCACCAACTTCATGAACACTGAAGCTTTCTTT. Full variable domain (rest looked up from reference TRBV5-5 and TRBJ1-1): DAGVTQSPTHLIKTRGQQVTLRCSPISGHKSVSWYQQVLGQGPQFIFQYYEKEERGRGNFPDRFSARQFPNYSSELNVNALLLGDSALYLCASSTNFMNTEAFFGQGTRLTVV.

DNA of the CDR3: TGTGCCACCAGCATCGGGACAGGGGGCGCGGTGAGGTACAATGAGCAGTTCTTC. This codes for CATSIGTGGAVRYNEQFF. The rearrangement links TRBV15 to TRBJ2-1; the match to TRBD1 covers 12 bases. Per the germline V gene, CDR1 is LNHNV and CDR2 is YYDKDF (reference sequence). The CDR3 loop spans 18 amino acids. V lost 4 bases to trimming and J lost 4 bases; unmatched junction nucleotides: 11.

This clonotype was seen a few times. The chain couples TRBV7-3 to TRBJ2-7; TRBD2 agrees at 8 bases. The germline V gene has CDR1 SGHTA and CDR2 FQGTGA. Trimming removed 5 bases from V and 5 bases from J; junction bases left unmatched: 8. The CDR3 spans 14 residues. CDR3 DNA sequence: TGTGCCAGCAGCCGGGGGGGTGGGCGCGACGAGCAGTACTTC. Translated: CASSRGGGRDEQYF.

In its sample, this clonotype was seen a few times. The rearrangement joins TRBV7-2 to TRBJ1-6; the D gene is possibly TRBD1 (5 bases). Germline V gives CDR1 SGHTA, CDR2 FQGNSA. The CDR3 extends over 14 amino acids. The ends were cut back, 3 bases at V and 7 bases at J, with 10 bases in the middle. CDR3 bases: TGTGCCAGCAGCTTGGGACTGAAGAATTCACCCCTCCACTTT. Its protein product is CASSLGLKNSPLHF.

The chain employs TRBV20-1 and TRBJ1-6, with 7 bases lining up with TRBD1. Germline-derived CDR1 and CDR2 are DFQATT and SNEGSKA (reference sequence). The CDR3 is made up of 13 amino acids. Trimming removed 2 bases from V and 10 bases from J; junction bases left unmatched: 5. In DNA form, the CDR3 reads TGCAGTGCTAGACAGGGGGTAGGCTCACCCCTCCACTTT. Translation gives CSARQGVGSPLHF.

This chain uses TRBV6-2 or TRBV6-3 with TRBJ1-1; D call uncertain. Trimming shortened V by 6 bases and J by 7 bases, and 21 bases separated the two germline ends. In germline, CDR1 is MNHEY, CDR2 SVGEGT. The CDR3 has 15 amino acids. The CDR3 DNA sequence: TGTGCCAGCAGGCCAGAGGCAGATATAACTATTGAAGCTTTCTTT. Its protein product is CASRPEADITIEAFF.